Here is one T cell receptor (beta chain) with its context. The antigen remains unidentified. The data originate from a study of cytomegalovirus exposure and HLA in healthy donors. Study results and limitations: Listed as cytomegalovirus-associated were 150 or so TCR beta chains.

The germline CDR1 and CDR2 sequences are SEHNR and FQNEAQ (reference sequence). This CDR3 region has 14 residues. Trimming stripped 3 bases from V and 4 bases from J, with 12 bases between. The PCR made use of 60 Vbeta and 13 Jbeta primers. Some clones are missing from TCRdb's copy, which holds only in-frame ones; the method was immunoSEQ multiplex PCR. The profile covers about 200,000 clones, with around nine tenths appearing a single time and under 2% taken by the ten largest. This TCR came from a woman between 18 and 30 years old in good health and CMV-seronegative. Sequencing was done on a sample of PBMCs. The gene calls are TRBV7-9 and TRBJ2-5; perhaps TRBD2 as D (7 bases). The CDR3: CASSLVGGPETQYF. In DNA, the CDR3 is TGTGCCAGCAGCTTGGTGGGGGGGCCAGAGACCCAGTACTTC.